This T cell receptor (beta chain) was captured by sequencing in a study of a mutant IDH1 vaccine in newly diagnosed glioma. Overall study: Patients had received radiotherapy, temozolomide, or both previously, most receiving both.

The repertoire was sequenced with immunoSEQ multiplex PCR; TCRdb's copy has only in-frame clones and lacks some. The data hold around 99,000 clones, with about four fifths observed a single time. Study-level points and caveats: Evidence of vaccine-induced immune responses was documented in 85% to 95% of patients. It seemed that pseudoprogression was not linked to changes in the top peripheral T cell clonotypes.

Regarding this clone: Antigen: not known.

CDR3 length: 15 amino acids. With 0 bases clipped from V and 5 bases from J, the junction kept 3 bases outside the gene matches. Germline V gives CDR1 SGHRS, CDR2 YFSETQ. Time point given: baseline, week 1 (first vaccination visit). This sample's treatment: pre-vaccination baseline after standard-of-care therapy. Donor tumors were new WHO grade 3 or 4 IDH1-mutant, ATRX-lost astrocytomas. The gene calls are TRBV5-1 and TRBJ2-7; TRBD2 matches 12 bases. The receptor's source is a man aged 35 to 55 with glioma. The sequencing used PBMCs, collected from a glioma patient treated with radiotherapy, temozolomide or both. Written as DNA, the CDR3 is TGCGCCAGCAGCTTGGGCTCTAGCGGGGGGGACGAGCAGTACTTC. This encodes CASSLGSSGGDEQYF. The full variable domain, with the rest looked up from reference TRBV5-1 and TRBJ2-7, is KAGVTQTPRYLIKTRGQQVTLSCSPISGHRSVSWYQQTPGQGLQFLFEYFSETQRNKGNFPGRFSGRQFSNSRSEMNVSTLELGDSALYLCASSLGSSGGDEQYFGPGTRLTVT.